A single sample is the source of the 13 T cell receptor beta chains below, sequenced in a study of HIV-infected patients and healthy controls. TCRdb independently ran MiXCR on the 5' RACE reads; one entry per CDR3 protein. In the table there are around 58,000 distinct CDR3 sequences, 15% to 20% of which are singletons. The sample comprised CD4+ T cells from blood. These receptors were taken from a human donor in good health.

This clonotype occurred a few times. The rearrangement joins TRBV20-1 to TRBJ2-1; D may match TRBD1 or TRBD2 (5 bases each). In germline, CDR1 is DFQATT, CDR2 SNEGSKA (reference sequence). V was shortened by 3 bases and J by 5 bases, with 14 bases between the two germline ends. This CDR3 is 14 amino acids long. CDR3 nucleotides: TGCAGTGCTAGGGGGGACCCTGTCCACAATGAGCAGTTCTTC. Translating it yields CSARGDPVHNEQFF.

This clonotype appeared many times. The V gene is TRBV4-1, the J gene TRBJ1-6, with D perhaps TRBD1 (5 bases). This CDR3 region has 16 residues. The germline CDR1 and CDR2 sequences are MGHRA and YSYEKL. The germline V and J ends were trimmed by 3 bases and 4 bases, with 13 bases remaining between them. CDR3 DNA sequence: TGCGCCAGCAGCCAGACCGCAGGGAGATATAATTCACCCCTCCACTTT. Translated: CASSQTAGRYNSPLHF.

This clonotype came up a few times. The chain combines TRBV23-1 with TRBJ2-4; no definite D call. TRBV23-1 is given ORF status, its function remaining uncertain. Trimming took 11 bases from V and 2 from J, leaving 25 bases between them. This CDR3 comprises 17 residues. The CDR3 loop reads CAHNPRPGGITKNIQYF. Here the CDR3 DNA reads TGCGCCCACAATCCGAGGCCGGGTGGGATAACCAAAAACATTCAGTACTTC.

The CDR3 region is CAWRLPTTTEAFF. CDR3 in DNA: TGTGCCTGGAGACTCCCTACGACGACTGAAGCTTTCTTT. This chain connects TRBV30 to TRBJ1-1, with D uncertain. Trimming took off 3 bases at V and 5 bases at J, with 13 bases between the two ends. The CDR3 covers 13 residues. Per the germline V gene, CDR1 is GTSNPN and CDR2 is SVGIG (reference sequence).

This clonotype has only a few counts. The chain has TRBV20-1 and TRBJ2-2; a possible D gene is TRBD1 (5 bases). The CDR3 loop spans 16 amino acids. Trimming stripped 0 bases from V and 2 bases from J, with 13 bases between. Germline CDR1 and CDR2: DFQATT and SNEGSKA (reference sequence). The CDR3 is CSARDVRQGNTGELFF. CDR3 DNA: TGCAGTGCTAGAGATGTAAGGCAGGGTAACACCGGGGAGCTGTTTTTT.

This clonotype was seen a few times. The chain is built from TRBV6-2 or TRBV6-3 and TRBJ2-5, with TRBD2 matching 8 bases. Germline V CDR1 and CDR2: MNHEY, SVGEGT. Trimming cost V 8 bases and J 0 bases; bases outside gene matches: 8. The length of the CDR3 is 15 residues. Here the CDR3 reads CASGGGRRYQETQYF. Here the CDR3 DNA reads TGTGCCAGCGGCGGGGGGCGACGGTACCAAGAGACCCAGTACTTC.

This clonotype was found many times. V usage is TRBV29-1 and J usage is TRBJ2-3; 10 bases map to TRBD2. The CDR3 covers 16 residues. CDR1 and CDR2 from the germline V gene are SQVTM and ANQGSEA. V was clipped by 3 bases and J by 1 base; unmatched bases: 7. CDR3 DNA sequence: TGCAGCGTTGAGAGGCTAGCGGGAGTAGGCACAGATACGCAGTATTTT. Protein product: CSVERLAGVGTDTQYF.

This clonotype was recorded many times. The chain recombines TRBV10-2 with TRBJ1-5, with 12 bases fitting TRBD1. The junction had 1 base not matched to a gene; V was cut back by 6 bases and J by 7 bases. CDR3 length equals 13 residues. CDR1 is WSHSY and CDR2 is SAAADI in the germline V gene. CDR3 residues: CASRGTGGQPQHF. The CDR3, as DNA: TGCGCCAGCAGGGGGACAGGGGGCCAGCCCCAGCATTTT.

V gene TRBV6-5 combines with J gene TRBJ2-7; possibly TRBD1 for D (6 bases). V shed 2 bases and J shed 2 bases, with 10 bases lying between them. Looked up from germline, CDR1 is MNHEY and CDR2 is SVGAGI. The CDR3 spans 14 residues. The chain's CDR3 is CASSYSQGPYEQYF. CDR3 DNA sequence: TGTGCCAGCAGTTACAGTCAGGGGCCCTACGAGCAGTACTTC.

This clonotype occurred many times. The chain combines TRBV14 with TRBJ1-2, with D possibly TRBD1 on 5 matching bases. The germline V and J ends were trimmed by 1 base and 0 bases, with 15 bases remaining between them. Germline CDR1 reads SGHDN; CDR2 reads FVKESK. The length of the CDR3 is 17 residues. CDR3 coding DNA: TGTGCCAGCAGCCAAGCGAGCCGGTCGGGGGCTAACTATGGCTACACCTTC. This encodes CASSQASRSGANYGYTF.

This clonotype was seen a handful of times. The chain uses TRBV7-8 and TRBJ2-5; 7 bases fit TRBD2. The CDR3 has 15 amino acids. The ends lost 3 bases at V and 1 base at J; junction bases unmatched: 5. In germline, CDR1 is SGHVS, CDR2 FQNEAQ. The CDR3, as DNA: TGTGCCAGCAGCTTCGGCGGGAGTCCCCAAGAGACCCAGTACTTC. Amino acids: CASSFGGSPQETQYF.

This clonotype was counted ten times or more. This chain joins TRBV29-1 and TRBJ2-6, with 7 bases that match TRBD1. CDR1 is SQVTM, CDR2 ANQGSEA, per germline. The CDR3 covers 15 residues. After removal of 6 bases from V and 0 bases from J, the junction contained 5 bases not matched to a gene. CDR3 nucleotides: TGCAGCGTGACGACAGGGACCTCTGGGGCCAACGTCCTGACTTTC. This codes for CSVTTGTSGANVLTF.

This clonotype was detected a few times. The rearrangement uses TRBV30 and TRBJ2-7; 8 bases line up with TRBD1. The CDR3 runs 13 residues. Germline values: CDR1 GTSNPN, CDR2 SVGIG (reference sequence). V lost 0 bases, J lost 6 bases, and 4 bases stayed unmatched. The CDR3 bases are TGTGCCTGGAGTGTCGCGACAGGGGTCGAGCAGTACTTC. The encoded protein is CAWSVATGVEQYF.